This entry concerns a single TCR beta chain. The antigen is unknown. These data belong to a study of shared clonotypes between healthy human individuals. Whole-study results and caveats: Generation of non-shared clonotypes was less probable than generation of clonotypes shared by all four donors.

CD45RO-negative CD8 cells positively selected for CCR7 made up the naive population, which excluded terminally differentiated effector memory CD45RA+ cells. Template for every sorted-subset replicate PCR totaled around 210 ng DNA, tens of thousands of T cell genomes. Measured with immunoSEQ multiplex PCR; TCRdb has only the in-frame clones, and not every one. The sample gives more than 2 million clones, approximately 92% of which show up once; approximately 1.7% is in the top ten. V was pared by 4 bases and J by 3 bases, with 22 bases between. The CDR3 is made up of 17 amino acids. Germline CDR1 is SGHRS and CDR2 is YFSETQ.

The specimen sequenced was naive CD8+ T cells from PBMCs. The TCR sequence derives from a man between 18 and 35 years old in good health. Some clones in this sample may be carry-over from other donors' samples. This sequence joins TRBV5-1 and TRBJ2-5; D is perhaps TRBD1 (6 bases). CDR3 amino acids: CASSRLRPPGEEETQYF. CDR3 nucleotide sequence: TGCGCCAGCAGCCGGCTCCGACCCCCAGGGGAAGAAGAGACCCAGTACTTC.